A single sample gave rise to the 12 T cell receptor beta chains below, sequenced in a study of blood T cell repertoires in COVID-19. Repertoires were generated with immunoSEQ multiplex PCR, while TCRdb's copy carries only in-frame clones and drops some. The sample lists 210,000 or so clones, 75% to 90% occurring once. Material: peripheral blood. The source of these receptors is a man aged 35-49 years with acute or convalescent COVID-19.

The chain recombines TRBV9 with TRBJ2-6; D ambiguous. V lost 4 bases and J lost 0, with 5 bases in between. The CDR3 runs to 14 residues. The V gene's germline CDR1 is SGDLS and CDR2 YYNGEE. The CDR3 loop is CASSPHSGANVLTF. The CDR3 DNA is TGTGCCAGCAGCCCCCACTCTGGGGCCAACGTCCTGACTTTC. Supplemented by reference TRBV9 and TRBJ2-6, the full variable domain reads DSGVTQTPKHLITATGQRVTLRCSPRSGDLSVYWYQQSLDQGLQFLIQYYNGEERAKGNILERFSAQQFPDLHSELNLSSLELGDSALYFCASSPHSGANVLTFGAGSRLTVL.

The chain combines TRBV19 with TRBJ2-1, with 14 positions matching TRBD2. This CDR3 contains 15 residues. From germline, CDR1 is LNHDA and CDR2 SQIVND (reference sequence). V was pared by 10 bases and J by 5 bases, with 7 bases of the junction left unmatched. The CDR3 region is CATRTSGGSHNEQFF. The CDR3 DNA follows: TGTGCCACCAGGACTAGCGGGGGGAGCCACAATGAGCAGTTCTTC.

The chain uses TRBV10-2 and TRBJ2-7, with D perhaps matching TRBD2 (5 bases). The CDR3 runs 12 residues. From germline, CDR1 is WSHSY and CDR2 SAAADI. V was clipped by 7 bases and J by 4 bases, with 11 bases between them. This chain's CDR3 is CASTGSAYEQYF. The CDR3 nucleotides are TGCGCCAGCACGGGAAGCGCGTACGAGCAGTACTTC.

This chain uses TRBV4-2 with TRBJ1-2, with unresolved D. This CDR3 is built from 16 residues. Trimming took off 2 bases at V and 7 bases at J, with 20 bases between the two ends. Germline V lookup: CDR1 LGHNA, CDR2 YNFKEQ. The DNA of the CDR3 is TGTGCCAGCAGCCAACGACCTTTGGGGAGTTACTCTGGCTACACCTTC. Its translation is CASSQRPLGSYSGYTF.

The chain couples TRBV7-2 to TRBJ1-2; D not resolved. V lost 1 base and J lost 8, with 5 bases in between. Germline values: CDR1 SGHTA, CDR2 FQGNSA. The CDR3 runs to 11 residues. CDR3: CASSLVRGYTF. In DNA, the CDR3 is TGTGCCAGCAGCTTAGTCCGGGGCTACACCTTC.

V and J are TRBV9 and TRBJ2-1; 9 positions match TRBD2. Trimming took 4 bases from V and 2 from J; bases not matched to a gene: 4. The CDR3 extends over 15 amino acids. The germline V gene has CDR1 SGDLS and CDR2 YYNGEE. This CDR3 is CASSPRGGAYNEQFF. CDR3 sequence (DNA): TGTGCCAGCAGCCCGCGGGGGGGAGCCTACAATGAGCAGTTCTTC.

This clone was seen a single time. The rearrangement joins TRBV6-5 to TRBJ2-7; tentative D call: TRBD1 (6 bases). Germline CDR1 reads MNHEY; CDR2 reads SVGAGI. The CDR3 is 15 amino acids. The V end was cut by 6 bases, the J end by 0 bases, with 15 bases between. The DNA of the CDR3 is TGTGCCAGCAGACCATCAAGGGACACCTCCTACGAGCAGTACTTC. It translates to CASRPSRDTSYEQYF.

This sequence joins TRBV2 and TRBJ1-5; no firm D call. The CDR3 consists of 12 residues. The germline V gene has CDR1 SNHLY and CDR2 FYNNEI. V shed 3 bases and J shed 10 bases, with 10 bases lying between them. In DNA form, the CDR3 reads TGTGCCAGCAGTGATAATGGGCTCCCCCAGCATTTT. Amino acids: CASSDNGLPQHF.

The chain combines TRBV30 with TRBJ1-2; 7 nucleotides line up with TRBD1. The CDR3 sequence is 11 residues long. Germline CDR1 reads GTSNPN; CDR2 reads SVGIG (reference sequence). V shed 3 bases, J shed 5 bases, and the junction held 0 bases outside the gene matches. This chain's CDR3 is CAWRTGYGYTF. As DNA, the CDR3 is TGTGCCTGGAGGACAGGGTATGGCTACACCTTC.

The J gene is TRBJ1-1, the V gene TRBV18; TRBD1 matches 9 bases. Germline V gives CDR1 KGHSH, CDR2 LQKENI. The ends lost 3 bases at V and 2 bases at J; junction bases unmatched: 13. This CDR3 is 18 amino acids long. The CDR3 sequence is CASSPVQQGASKNTEAFF. Here the CDR3 DNA reads TGTGCCAGCTCACCGGTGCAACAGGGGGCCTCAAAAAACACTGAAGCTTTCTTT.

This clone appeared a few times. The chain uses TRBV7-9 and TRBJ2-2; no clear D gene. The CDR3 contains 13 residues. The germline V gene has CDR1 SEHNR and CDR2 FQNEAQ (reference sequence). V lost 2 bases and J 6 bases, leaving 7 bases between the germline ends. This chain's CDR3 is CASSLPVPGELFF. CDR3 DNA sequence: TGTGCCAGCAGCTTACCGGTCCCCGGGGAGCTGTTTTTT. The full variable domain, its missing parts supplied by reference TRBV7-9 and TRBJ2-2, is DTGVSQNPRHKITKRGQNVTFRCDPISEHNRLYWYRQTLGQGPEFLTYFQNEAQLEKSRLLSDRFSAERPKGSFSTLEIQRTEQGDSAMYLCASSLPVPGELFFGEGSRLTVL.

The genes are TRBV10-3 and TRBJ1-1; 8 nucleotides match TRBD1. Germline V gene data show CDR1 as ENHRY and CDR2 as SYGVKD. The CDR3 is made up of 12 amino acids. V trimming: 6 bases; J trimming: 7 bases; junction bases outside the gene matches: 4. The DNA of the CDR3 is TGTGCCATCAGGCAGGGGGCTTTTGAAGCTTTCTTT. Residues: CAIRQGAFEAFF.